The clone carrying this TCR beta chain was seen at least ten times. Its matching antigen is unknown. V gave up 3 bases and J gave up 3 bases, with 12 bases separating them. This CDR3 comprises 14 residues. Germline-derived CDR1 and CDR2 are DFQATT and SNEGSKA (reference sequence). Amplified TCR beta CDR3 regions derived from RNA transcripts. The HTBI set primed first-round TCR CDR3 RT-PCR. Each CDR3 protein gets one entry after TCRdb re-called the multiplex PCR reads with MiXCR. The table records 600,000 or so distinct CDR3 sequences, roughly 14% of them present only once. The sample originates from a study of T cells in Graves' hyperthyroidism and ophthalmopathy. Study conclusions and caveats: Progression to ophthalmopathy was predicted a median of roughly 6.6 months early.

This chain joins TRBV20-1 and TRBJ2-1; TRBD2 is a possible D gene (6 bases). Sequenced material: blood. The TCR originated in a woman aged 50 to 60 with Graves' ophthalmopathy. The chain's CDR3 is CSARLADFYNEQFF. CDR3 DNA: TGCAGTGCTAGGTTAGCGGATTTCTACAATGAGCAGTTCTTC.